These T cell receptor beta chains were read from a single sample in a study of cytomegalovirus exposure and HLA in healthy donors. Assay used: immunoSEQ multiplex PCR; TCRdb lists only in-frame clones, some missing. The repertoire consists of roughly 120,000 clones, with around 94% occurring once and the leading ten covering roughly 1.2%. The source material was PBMCs. These receptors all stem from a woman under 30 in good health and CMV-seronegative. Both conserved end residues are part of each CDR3. D genes are given only for firm matches. Clone size, where shown, is once, few, many, or a class for clones that have expanded.

d_call j_call v_call clone_size cdr3_aa cdr3_nt
NA TRBJ2-2 TRBV6-1 NA CATRGGPNTGELFF TGTGCCACCAGGGGGGGTCCGAACACCGGGGAGCTGTTTTTT
NA TRBJ1-3 TRBV7-6 NA CASSLAHTGLTGNTIYF TGTGCCAGCAGCTTAGCGCATACAGGATTAACTGGAAACACCATATATTTT
TRBD1 TRBJ1-2 TRBV5-1 NA CASRDGTGGYGYTF TGCGCCAGCAGGGACGGGACAGGGGGTTATGGCTACACCTTC
NA TRBJ2-2 TRBV6-5 NA CASTVSRVPGELFF TGTGCCAGCACGGTGTCTAGAGTTCCCGGGGAGCTGTTTTTT
NA TRBJ2-1 TRBV29-1 once CSVSAVGGTIF TGCAGCGTTAGCGCGGTAGGGGGGACTATCTTC
TRBD1 TRBJ1-3 TRBV5-1 NA CASSPNQGAGNTIYF TGCGCCAGCAGCCCAAACCAGGGGGCTGGAAACACCATATATTTT
TRBD1 TRBJ1-5 TRBV7-9 NA CASSFQGTVNQPQHF TGTGCCAGCAGCTTTCAGGGGACAGTCAATCAGCCCCAGCATTTT
NA TRBJ1-6 TRBV25-1 NA CASNSGVNSPLHF TGTGCCAGCAATTCAGGTGTCAATTCACCCCTCCACTTT
NA TRBJ2-7 TRBV4-2 NA CASSPAGTSYEQYF TGTGCCAGCAGCCCCGCCGGGACTTCCTACGAGCAGTACTTC
TRBD1 TRBJ1-5 TRBV28 NA CASSPRDRNQPQHF TGTGCCAGCAGTCCTCGGGACAGGAATCAGCCCCAGCATTTT
NA TRBJ2-7 TRBV11-1 NA CASSWRDSGYEQYF TGTGCCAGCAGCTGGAGGGACTCTGGCTACGAGCAGTACTTC
TRBD2 TRBJ2-1 TRBV4-1 NA CASSQDLYSGRGNEQFF TGCGCCAGCAGCCAAGATTTATATAGCGGGAGAGGCAATGAGCAGTTCTTC
TRBD2 TRBJ2-1 TRBV6-1 NA CASSLALAVPNEQFF TGTGCCAGCAGTTTAGCACTAGCGGTACCCAATGAGCAGTTCTTC
NA TRBJ2-6 TRBV19 NA CASSIRYRASGANVLTF TGTGCCAGTAGTATCCGCTACAGGGCCTCTGGGGCCAACGTCCTGACTTTC
NA TRBJ1-1 TRBV19 NA CASRGRGENTEAFF TGTGCCAGTCGGGGGAGGGGTGAGAACACTGAAGCTTTCTTT
TRBD2 TRBJ2-1 TRBV5-1 NA CASSLVAGDNEQFF TGCGCCAGCAGCTTGGTAGCGGGAGACAATGAGCAGTTCTTC
NA TRBJ2-1 TRBV28 once CASRVTDEQFF TGTGCCAGTCGGGTAACCGATGAGCAGTTCTTC
TRBD1 TRBJ1-2 TRBV5-4 NA CASSLPTGEYGYTF TGTGCCAGCAGCTTGCCCACAGGGGAATATGGCTACACCTTC
NA TRBJ2-2 TRBV6-5 NA CASSYDSPANTGELFF TGTGCCAGCAGTTACGACAGCCCCGCGAACACCGGGGAGCTGTTTTTT
NA TRBJ2-5 TRBV28 NA CASSFRGSSVTQYF TGTGCCAGCAGTTTTCGAGGGAGTAGCGTGACCCAGTACTTC
NA TRBJ2-2 TRBV9 NA CASSGPGSGELFF TGTGCCAGCAGCGGGCCGGGTTCCGGGGAGCTGTTTTTT
NA TRBJ1-1 TRBV2 NA CASIVTGTNNESPEAFF TGTGCCAGCATTGTCACAGGGACGAACAATGAGAGCCCTGAAGCTTTCTTT
NA TRBJ2-7 TRBV27 NA CASSITPPRTREAYEQYF TGTGCCAGCAGTATCACTCCCCCCAGGACTCGCGAGGCCTACGAGCAGTACTTC
TRBD2 TRBJ2-5 TRBV7-9 NA CASSSLTGGEETQYF TGTGCCAGCAGCTCCTTGACGGGGGGAGAGGAGACCCAGTACTTC
TRBD1 TRBJ2-1 TRBV9 NA CASSVTTGDYNEQFF TGTGCCAGCAGCGTAACTACAGGGGACTACAATGAGCAGTTCTTC
NA TRBJ1-5 TRBV2 NA CASRLGGGFNQPQHF TGTGCCAGCAGGCTCGGTGGGGGCTTTAATCAGCCCCAGCATTTT
TRBD2 TRBJ2-3 TRBV7-9 NA CASSRTSGSADTQYF TGTGCCAGCAGCCGGACTAGCGGGAGTGCAGATACGCAGTATTTT
NA TRBJ1-5 TRBV6-1 NA CASSLTQRGGQPQHF TGTGCCAGCAGCCTGACCCAACGGGGGGGCCAGCCCCAGCATTTT
NA TRBJ1-1 TRBV6-6 NA CASSFNLPNTEAFF TGTGCCAGCAGTTTTAACCTACCAAACACTGAAGCTTTCTTT
NA TRBJ2-2 TRBV7-9 few CASSLNYNWRNTGELFF TGTGCCAGCAGCTTAAACTACAACTGGAGAAACACCGGGGAGCTGTTTTTT
TRBD1 TRBJ2-7 TRBV5-1 NA CASSTGTAYEQYF TGCGCCAGCAGCACTGGGACAGCCTACGAGCAGTACTTC
NA TRBJ2-5 TRBV2 NA CASSEQGNRATQYF TGTGCCAGCAGTGAGCAGGGAAACCGGGCCACCCAGTACTTC
NA TRBJ1-2 TRBV29-1 NA CSVGSQQGTRGYTF TGCAGCGTAGGATCACAACAGGGAACGAGGGGCTACACCTTC
NA TRBJ2-3 TRBV7-2 NA CASSTTRRTDTQYF TGTGCCAGCAGTACGACGAGGCGAACAGATACGCAGTATTTT
NA TRBJ1-1 TRBV27 NA CASSFNRNTEAFF TGTGCCAGCAGTTTCAACAGGAACACTGAAGCTTTCTTT
NA TRBJ2-2 TRBV4-1 NA CASSQFAGEPPNTGELFF TGCGCCAGCAGCCAATTCGCCGGGGAACCCCCGAACACCGGGGAGCTGTTTTTT
TRBD2 TRBJ2-1 TRBV15 NA CATSSLITHGGVEQFF TGTGCCACCAGCAGCCTAATTACCCACGGGGGGGTTGAGCAGTTCTTC
NA TRBJ2-7 TRBV11-2 NA CASSPPQAPYEQYF TGTGCCAGCAGCCCCCCCCAAGCGCCTTACGAGCAGTACTTC
TRBD1 TRBJ2-1 TRBV7-9 NA CASSFGQGYNEQFF TGTGCCAGCAGCTTCGGACAGGGCTACAATGAGCAGTTCTTC